What follows are 16 T cell receptor beta chains derived from one specimen sequenced in a study of blood T cell repertoires in COVID-19. Profiling relied on immunoSEQ multiplex PCR, and the TCRdb table lists in-frame clones only, not all of them. The sample holds approximately 400,000 clones, around 90% seen once. Sequencing was performed on peripheral blood. The receptors come from a man between 35 and 55 years old with acute or convalescent COVID-19.

This clone has just a few counts. The genes are TRBV9 and TRBJ1-1; D possibly corresponds to TRBD1 (6 bases). Germline lookup yields CDR1 SGDLS and CDR2 YYNGEE. This CDR3 is 16 amino acids long. Trimming took 0 bases from V and 1 from J, leaving 13 bases between them. As DNA, the CDR3 is TGTGCCAGCAGCGTAGAGGACAGAGTAAAGAACACTGAAGCTTTCTTT. It is translated as CASSVEDRVKNTEAFF.

The V and J genes are TRBV7-8 and TRBJ1-2, with D hard to call. The germline gives CDR1 SGHVS, CDR2 FQNEAQ. Deletions cut 7 bases from V and 8 bases from J, with 17 bases between. The CDR3 spans 13 residues. CDR3 protein: CASKGSTFGGYTF. The DNA for the CDR3 is TGTGCCAGCAAAGGATCGACTTTCGGGGGCTACACCTTC.

This clone came up once. This chain connects TRBV9 to TRBJ2-1, with 13 bases aligning to TRBD2. CDR3 length: 16 residues. Per germline, CDR1 SGDLS and CDR2 YYNGEE. Losses at the gene ends were 4 bases for V and 3 bases for J; bases not matched to a gene: 4. The CDR3 DNA sequence: TGTGCCAGCAGCCCCTGGACTAGCGGGAGCTACAATGAGCAGTTCTTC. Its protein product is CASSPWTSGSYNEQFF.

The genes are TRBV28 and TRBJ2-1, with 8 positions matching TRBD1. This CDR3 contains 16 residues. The junction had 6 bases not matched to a gene; V was cut back by 3 bases and J by 2 bases. Per the germline V gene, CDR1 is MDHEN and CDR2 is SYDVKM. The CDR3 loop is CASSLYRGNAYNEQFF. The DNA of the CDR3 is TGTGCCAGCAGTTTGTACAGGGGGAACGCCTACAATGAGCAGTTCTTC.

The chain recombines TRBV11-2 with TRBJ2-1; maybe TRBD2 (5 bases). V was clipped by 4 bases and J by 3 bases, with 13 bases between them. Germline values: CDR1 SGHAT, CDR2 FQNNGV. The CDR3 has 15 residues. This CDR3 is CASSSKAVSYNEQFF. CDR3 coding DNA: TGTGCCAGCAGCTCCAAAGCGGTTAGCTACAATGAGCAGTTCTTC.

For the CDR3, the DNA is TGCGCCAGCAGCTCACTTGGACAGGTAGACACCATATATTTT. Protein product: CASSSLGQVDTIYF. The chain carries TRBV5-1 and TRBJ1-3; 7 bases map to TRBD1. The CDR3 spans 14 residues. The ends lost 3 bases at V and 8 bases at J; junction bases unmatched: 8. CDR1 SGHRS and CDR2 YFSETQ come from the germline V gene.

This chain joins TRBV10-1 and TRBJ1-5, with 8 bases fitting TRBD1. The germline CDR1 and CDR2 sequences are WNHNN and SYGVQD (reference sequence). Trimming removed 4 bases from V and 2 bases from J; junction bases left unmatched: 10. The length of the CDR3 is 17 residues. The CDR3 protein is CASSGLGQGSCNQPQHF. DNA for the CDR3: TGCGCCAGCAGTGGACTCGGACAGGGTAGTTGCAATCAGCCCCAGCATTTT.

This chain links TRBV3-1 (or the pseudogene TRBV3-2) with TRBJ1-6; D not certain. The CDR3 loop spans 14 amino acids. CDR1 is LGHDT, CDR2 YNNKEL, per germline (reference sequence). Trimming shortened V by 2 bases and J by 5 bases, and 7 bases separated the two germline ends. The CDR3 here is CASSQRLNNSPLHF. CDR3 nucleotides: TGTGCCAGCAGCCAAAGACTTAATAATTCACCCCTCCACTTT.

This clone was counted a single time. This chain joins TRBV7-9 and TRBJ2-1; D may be TRBD1 (5 bases). The germline CDR1 and CDR2 sequences are SEHNR and FQNEAQ (reference sequence). The CDR3 has 11 amino acids. V dropped 5 bases and J dropped 10 bases, with 9 bases sitting between them. The CDR3 sequence: CASSAHREQFF. The CDR3 DNA is TGTGCCAGCAGCGCCCACAGGGAGCAGTTCTTC. Full variable domain (remainder filled in from reference TRBV7-9 and TRBJ2-1): DTGVSQNPRHKITKRGQNVTFRCDPISEHNRLYWYRQTLGQGPEFLTYFQNEAQLEKSRLLSDRFSAERPKGSFSTLEIQRTEQGDSAMYLCASSAHREQFFGPGTRLTVL.

This chain uses TRBV10-3 with TRBJ2-1; 12 bases are shared with TRBD1. CDR1 and CDR2 from the germline V gene are ENHRY and SYGVKD. V was pared by 2 bases and J by 8 bases, with 7 bases of the junction left unmatched. This CDR3 has 16 amino acids. CDR3 region: CAISEPGQGAGHEQFF. The CDR3 coding sequence is TGTGCCATCAGTGAGCCGGGACAGGGGGCAGGCCATGAGCAGTTCTTC.

The gene calls are TRBV7-2 and TRBJ1-1; D may be TRBD1 (5 bases). This CDR3 is 14 amino acids long. The V gene's germline CDR1 is SGHTA and CDR2 FQGNSA. Trimming shortened V by 0 bases and J by 2 bases, and 7 bases separated the two germline ends. The CDR3 DNA sequence: TGTGCCAGCAGCTTAGCGCAGGGTAACACTGAAGCTTTCTTT. The encoded protein is CASSLAQGNTEAFF.

The rearrangement links TRBV6-5 to TRBJ2-1; TRBD2 agrees at 13 bases. Germline trimming cut 3 bases from V and 4 bases from J; bases unmatched to any gene: 3. The germline gives CDR1 MNHEY, CDR2 SVGAGI. The CDR3 consists of 16 residues. CDR3 DNA sequence: TGTGCCAGCAGTTATCCGGGACTAGCGGGGTACAATGAGCAGTTCTTC. This gives the protein CASSYPGLAGYNEQFF.

This clone was seen a handful of times. The V call is TRBV7-9, the J call TRBJ1-1; 7 nucleotides match TRBD1. The CDR3 totals 15 residues. Germline assignment: CDR1 SEHNR and CDR2 FQNEAQ (reference sequence). With V trimmed by 5 bases and J by 1 base, 7 bases remained unmatched. As DNA, the CDR3 is TGTGCCAGCAGCGGATGGGACAGAGGGAACACTGAAGCTTTCTTT. It translates to CASSGWDRGNTEAFF.

The chain combines TRBV27 with TRBJ2-1, with D possibly being TRBD2 (5 bases). Trimming stripped 5 bases from V and 6 bases from J, with 11 bases between. CDR1 is MNHEY and CDR2 is SMNVEV in the germline V gene (reference sequence). This CDR3 has 13 residues. The CDR3 region is CASSHTRVNEQFF. In DNA, the CDR3 is TGTGCCAGCAGTCACACTAGGGTCAATGAGCAGTTCTTC.

This clone was counted once. The chain carries TRBV27 and TRBJ2-5, with a weak D call TRBD2 (7 bases). From germline, CDR1 is MNHEY and CDR2 SMNVEV (reference sequence). The CDR3 covers 16 residues. Trimming stripped 5 bases from V and 2 bases from J, with 18 bases between. CDR3 protein: CASSKGGVEGQETQYF. The CDR3 bases are TGTGCCAGCAGTAAGGGGGGGGTCGAGGGTCAAGAGACCCAGTACTTC.

The chain uses TRBV7-9 and TRBJ1-1; 8 nucleotides agree with TRBD1. CDR1 SEHNR and CDR2 FQNEAQ come from the germline V gene (reference sequence). Unmatched junction bases numbered 7, after V lost 4 bases and J lost 6 bases. This CDR3 comprises 14 residues. In DNA, the CDR3 is TGTGCCAGCAGCTCTGCGACAGGGGATGCTGAAGCTTTCTTT. Translated: CASSSATGDAEAFF. Based on the CDR3 plus reference TRBV7-9 and TRBJ1-1, the full variable domain is DTGVSQNPRHKITKRGQNVTFRCDPISEHNRLYWYRQTLGQGPEFLTYFQNEAQLEKSRLLSDRFSAERPKGSFSTLEIQRTEQGDSAMYLCASSSATGDAEAFFGQGTRLTVV.